Following are 5 T cell receptor beta chains from one sample sequenced in a study of naive and memory T cell subsets. Study-wide results and limits: Possibly reflecting memory cells re-expressing CD45RA, a few larger clonotypes occurred in naive repertoires, especially CD8.

No antigens are known for them. An equimolar mix of two oligonucleotides served as the beta constant-region primer for TRBC1 and TRBC2. Ligated cDNA was amplified by four rounds of PCR with nested alpha and beta constant-region primers and SP2. MiXCR, run by TCRdb on the UMI-ligation and nested PCR reads, gives a single entry per CDR3 protein. The data hold around 83,000 distinct CDR3 sequences, with approximately 10% observed a single time. Sequencing used naive CD4+ T cells from blood. The receptors shown here come from a human donor in good health.

This chain links TRBV2 with TRBJ2-7; D is possibly TRBD1 or TRBD2 (5 bases each). Looked up from germline, CDR1 is SNHLY and CDR2 is FYNNEI. Trimming took off 6 bases at V and 0 bases at J, with 12 bases between the two ends. The CDR3 spans 14 residues. CDR3 sequence reads: CASRGDLSSYEQYF. The CDR3 coding sequence is TGTGCCAGCAGGGGGGACCTTAGCTCCTACGAGCAGTACTTC.

This clonotype has only a few counts. The chain recombines TRBV6-2 or TRBV6-3 with TRBJ2-1; D may match TRBD1 or TRBD2 (6 bases each). The germline V and J ends were trimmed by 5 bases and 6 bases, with 23 bases remaining between them. Germline lookup yields CDR1 MNHEY and CDR2 SVGEGT. This CDR3 region has 17 residues. CDR3 coding DNA: TGTGCCAGCAGTCCAGTAGGGGGGCTAGCCATAGCCAATGAGCAGTTCTTC. Its translation is CASSPVGGLAIANEQFF.

The gene calls are TRBV10-3 and TRBJ1-6; 7 bases are shared with TRBD1. V lost 6 bases and J lost 10; bases outside the gene matches: 6. The CDR3 consists of 13 residues. CDR1 is ENHRY and CDR2 is SYGVKD in the germline V gene. CDR3: CAIRDRVESPLHF. Here the CDR3 DNA reads TGTGCCATCAGAGACAGGGTTGAGTCACCCCTCCACTTT.

This clonotype was picked up many times. V usage is TRBV11-1 and J usage is TRBJ2-1, with a tentative D call TRBD2 (6 bases). V dropped 2 bases and J dropped 0 bases, with 20 bases sitting between them. The CDR3 spans 19 residues. Germline V gives CDR1 SGHAT, CDR2 FQDESV (reference sequence). As DNA, the CDR3 is TGTGCCAGCAGCTTAAACGGGAGACGACCTAAAAGCTCCTACAATGAGCAGTTCTTC. Residues: CASSLNGRRPKSSYNEQFF.

The chain couples TRBV12-3 or TRBV12-4 to TRBJ1-1; D unresolved. There are 14 residues in the CDR3. Trimming removed 1 base from V and 3 bases from J, with 9 bases in between. The CDR3 region is CASSLEAWDTEAFF. The CDR3 DNA is TGTGCCAGCAGTTTAGAGGCTTGGGACACTGAAGCTTTCTTT.